This entry is about one TCR beta chain. Its antigen remains unidentified. Unsorted whole blood yielded the blood RNA, and germline DNA was also extracted. Patients showed chronic HBV infection and an absence of prior treatment. They drew approximately 4.3 milliliters of peripheral blood before surgery. The data were taken from a study of tumor-infiltrating lymphocytes in primary liver carcinoma. Study-level information: The study reported T1-T3 N0M0 tumors spanning 4.2 to 10 cm. General study points: Tumor specimens were characterized by a significantly higher top-250-clone fraction than blood (p = 0.039).

This CDR3 comprises 14 residues. In germline, CDR1 is WSHSY, CDR2 SAAADI. V lost 5 bases and J 2 bases, leaving 12 bases between the germline ends. With a constant-region primer, TCR beta cDNA was made from approximately 500 ng of total RNA. Three-round nested multiplex PCR performed with slightly modified ARM-PCR produced the TCR beta libraries. A C-beta reverse primer was combined with TRBV1-TRBV30 forward primers in the first two PCR rounds, and each round had around 11 cycles. One entry per CDR3 protein results from TCRdb running MiXCR on the multiplex PCR reads. The sample lists 310,000 or so distinct CDR3 sequences, 58% occurring once.

The rearrangement joins TRBV10-2 to TRBJ1-2; a weak D match, TRBD1 (5 bases). This TCR derives from a woman aged 25 to 39 with primary liver carcinoma and hepatitis B virus infection. The sequencing sample was made of peripheral blood. Here the CDR3 DNA reads TGCGCCAGCAGTCCCCGGGACCGAAACTATGGCTACACCTTC. Its protein product is CASSPRDRNYGYTF.